This T cell receptor (beta chain) appears in the sequencing data of a study of blood T cell repertoires in COVID-19. Study summary: Samples taken during acute and convalescent COVID-19 were collected in the United States, Italy and Spain. PBMCs, B-cell-depleted T cells, or T cells were the source of the cDNA or gDNA that made up the material.

The protocol was immunoSEQ multiplex PCR, while the TCRdb copy is restricted to in-frame clones and leaves out a portion. The data show 35,000 to 45,000 clones, with approximately 80% seen just once and 15% to 20% held by the top ten. Losses at the gene ends were 3 bases for V and 10 bases for J; bases not matched to a gene: 11. CDR1 is MNHEY and CDR2 is SVGAGI in the germline V gene. The CDR3 has 16 amino acids. The TCR sequence derives from a man aged 65 to 79 with acute or convalescent COVID-19. Sequencing was done on a sample of peripheral blood. The chain is built from TRBV6-5 and TRBJ1-6; 8 positions agree with TRBD1. CDR3 in DNA: TGTGCCAGCAGTTATTCAGGACAGGGTGGCGCCTCACCCCTCCACTTT. It translates to CASSYSGQGGASPLHF.